The clone carrying this T cell receptor (beta chain) was observed a few times. Germline assignment: CDR1 SGHDN and CDR2 FVKESK. After removal of 5 bases from V and 2 bases from J, the junction contained 2 bases not matched to a gene. CDR3 length: 14 residues. This sample stems from a study of cytomegalovirus exposure and HLA in healthy donors. PCR used 60 Vbeta primers and 13 Jbeta primers. The data were produced by immunoSEQ multiplex PCR, yet TCRdb's version contains in-frame clones alone and is incomplete. The sample consists of 200,000 to 250,000 clones, around 80% of them appearing once. The clonotype comes from a girl aged 2 to 10 in good health and CMV-seronegative. V is TRBV14 and J is TRBJ2-7; TRBD2 aligns across 11 bases. Sequenced: PBMCs. DNA of the CDR3: TGTGCCAGCAGCTCGACTAGCGGGGCCTACGAGCAGTACTTC. This sequence encodes CASSSTSGAYEQYF.